This TCR beta chain emerged from a study of blood T cell repertoires in COVID-19. Study context: Specimens from acute and convalescent COVID-19 originated in the United States, Italy and Spain. In each case, the material was cDNA or gDNA derived from T cells, B-cell-depleted T cells, or PBMCs.

How the authors handled the data: The authors estimated nucleated cell counts from reference gene primer amplification. Method: immunoSEQ multiplex PCR; TCRdb's copy keeps in-frame clones and lacks some. V and J calls and clone size follow that table, whereas D and trimming were derived from the DNA. The data contain 150,000 to 200,000 clones, 60% to 85% of them singletons. The CDR3 is 15 amino acids. Germline CDR1 is SGDLS and CDR2 is YYNGEE. Trimming pared 4 bases from V and 0 bases from J, leaving 11 bases between. The origin of this receptor is a man between 65 and 80 years old with acute or convalescent COVID-19. This sequence joins TRBV9 and TRBJ2-1, with unresolved D. Sequencing was done on a sample of peripheral blood. As DNA, the CDR3 is TGTGCCAGCAGCCTCGACATTAGCTCCTACAATGAGCAGTTCTTC. Protein product: CASSLDISSYNEQFF.